The clone carrying this T cell receptor beta chain was seen only a few times. Its antigen is unidentified. The data originate from a study of vaccination and CD4 T cells after COVID-19. Study at large: Two doses of either BNT162b2 or mRNA-1273 vaccine were given to participants. Findings of the study overall: The authors identified 304 of 307 vaccine-specific clones in convalescent patients as spike mono-reactive.

Cultured CD4+ T cell DNA was sequenced using the Oncomine TCR Beta short-read assay. It was cultured CD4+ T cells from which genomic DNA was extracted. TCRdb analysed the PCR reads with MiXCR anew, one entry per CDR3 protein. Found here are 7,500 to 10,000 distinct CDR3 sequences, 28% of them singletons; the top ten hold roughly 25%. Treatment here: approximately 9-day PBMC culture with coronavirus spike peptide pools or control peptides (ViraFEST assay). CD4+ T-cell collection from the unexposed donor predated the COVID-19 pandemic (2011-2018). This receptor was obtained from a human donor in good health. The sequenced sample was CD4+ T cells from blood, cultured in vitro.

CDR3 sequence: CATSSRSGGTDTQYF. CDR3 in DNA: TGTGCCACCAGCAGCCGATCGGGAGGCACAGATACGCAGTATTTT. This rearrangement joins TRBV15 to TRBJ2-3, with D possibly being TRBD2 (6 bases). The V and J ends lost 3 bases and 1 base respectively, with 11 bases between them. The CDR3 consists of 15 residues. Germline CDR1 and CDR2: LNHNV and YYDKDF (reference sequence).